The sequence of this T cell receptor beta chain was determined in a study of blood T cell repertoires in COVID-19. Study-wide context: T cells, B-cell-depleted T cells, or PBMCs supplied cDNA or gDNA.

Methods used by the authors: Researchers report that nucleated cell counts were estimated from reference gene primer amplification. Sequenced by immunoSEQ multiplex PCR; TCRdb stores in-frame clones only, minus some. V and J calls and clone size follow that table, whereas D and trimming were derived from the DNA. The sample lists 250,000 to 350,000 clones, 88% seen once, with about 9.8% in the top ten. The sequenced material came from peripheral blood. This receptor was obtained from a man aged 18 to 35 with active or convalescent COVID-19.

This CDR3 reads CASSQRQVGNSPLHF. Written as DNA, the CDR3 is TGTGCCAGCAGCCAACGACAGGTGGGAAATTCACCCCTCCACTTT. V gene TRBV5-5 combines with J gene TRBJ1-6, with a weak D call TRBD1 (6 bases). V lost 4 bases and J 7 bases, leaving 15 bases between the germline ends. This CDR3 contains 15 residues. CDR1 and CDR2 (germline): SGHKS, YYEKEE (reference sequence).